This T cell receptor beta chain was found in a study of T cell responses to AZD1222 COVID-19 vaccine. Overall study findings and caveats: Sampling that yielded the repertoires occurred only after the peak T cell response. Nearly half of spike-specific TCRs reportedly target unmutated variant regions. Donors in the cohort were predominantly white British and more often female, and clonal diversity was possibly underestimated. Baseline seropositivity characterized only a handful of AZD1222 recipients.

Libraries were prepared by immunoSEQ multiplex PCR; TCRdb keeps only in-frame clonotypes and omits some of them. This table holds some 150,000 clones, 89% found once. This clone has a single count. Antigen specificity is unknown. Germline values: CDR1 MDHEN, CDR2 SYDVKM. Deletions cut 2 bases from V and 2 bases from J, with 13 bases between. CDR3 length: 16 amino acids. This clonotype was obtained from an adult who received the AZD1222 COVID-19 vaccine. This specimen was peripheral blood, taken 28 days after the second AZD1222 dose. This chain connects TRBV28 to TRBJ1-5; D uncertain. CDR3 DNA sequence: TGTGCCAGCAGTTTAAGGGTCGGTGGTGGCAATCAGCCCCAGCATTTT. Translation: CASSLRVGGGNQPQHF. The entire variable domain, with the rest obtained from reference TRBV28 and TRBJ1-5, is as follows: DVKVTQSSRYLVKRTGEKVFLECVQDMDHENMFWYRQDPGLGLRLIYFSYDVKMKEKGDIPEGYSVSREKKERFSLILESASTNQTSMYLCASSLRVGGGNQPQHFGDGTRLSIL.